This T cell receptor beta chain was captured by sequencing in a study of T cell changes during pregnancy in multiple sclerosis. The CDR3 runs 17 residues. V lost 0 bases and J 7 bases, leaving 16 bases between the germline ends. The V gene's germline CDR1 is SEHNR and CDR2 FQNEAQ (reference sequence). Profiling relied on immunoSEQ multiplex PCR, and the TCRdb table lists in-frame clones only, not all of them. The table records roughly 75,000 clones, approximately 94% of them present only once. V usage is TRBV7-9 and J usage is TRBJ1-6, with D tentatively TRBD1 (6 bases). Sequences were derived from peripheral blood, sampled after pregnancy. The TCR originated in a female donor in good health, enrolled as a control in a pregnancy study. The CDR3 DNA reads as TGTGCCAGCAGCTTAGCCCTTGACAGGCTTAGCAATTCACCCCTCCACTTT. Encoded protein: CASSLALDRLSNSPLHF.